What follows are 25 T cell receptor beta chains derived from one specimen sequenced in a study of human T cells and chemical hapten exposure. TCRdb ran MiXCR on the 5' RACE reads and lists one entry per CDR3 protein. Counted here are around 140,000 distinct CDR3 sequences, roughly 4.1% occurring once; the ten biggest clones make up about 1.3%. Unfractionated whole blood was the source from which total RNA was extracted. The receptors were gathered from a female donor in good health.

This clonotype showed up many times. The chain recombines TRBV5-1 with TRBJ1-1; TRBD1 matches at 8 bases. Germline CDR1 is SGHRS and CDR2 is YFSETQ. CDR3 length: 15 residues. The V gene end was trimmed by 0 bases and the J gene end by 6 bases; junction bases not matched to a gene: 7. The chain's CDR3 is CASSLGGRGPPEAFF. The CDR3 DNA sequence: TGCGCCAGCAGCTTGGGGGGCAGGGGGCCTCCTGAAGCTTTCTTT.

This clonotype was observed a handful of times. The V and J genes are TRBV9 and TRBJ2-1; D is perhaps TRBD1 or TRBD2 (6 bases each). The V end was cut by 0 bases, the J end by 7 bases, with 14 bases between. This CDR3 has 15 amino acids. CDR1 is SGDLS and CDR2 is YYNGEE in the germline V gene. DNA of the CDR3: TGTGCCAGCAGCGTAGACCCGGGGGCGCAGAATGAGCAGTTCTTC. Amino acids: CASSVDPGAQNEQFF.

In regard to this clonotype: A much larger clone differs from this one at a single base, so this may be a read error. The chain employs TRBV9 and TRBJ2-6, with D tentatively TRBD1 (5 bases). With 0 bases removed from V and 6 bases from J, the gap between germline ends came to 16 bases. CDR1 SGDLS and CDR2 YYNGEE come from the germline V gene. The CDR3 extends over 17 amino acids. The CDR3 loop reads CASSVVGTGAEANVLTF. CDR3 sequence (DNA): TGTGCCAGCAGCGTAGTTGGAACAGGTGCTGAGGCCAACGTCCTGACTTTC.

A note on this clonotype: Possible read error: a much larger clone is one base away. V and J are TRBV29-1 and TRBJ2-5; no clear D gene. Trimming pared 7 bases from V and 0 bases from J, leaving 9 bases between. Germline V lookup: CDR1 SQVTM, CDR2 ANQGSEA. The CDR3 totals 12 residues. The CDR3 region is CSARQDQETQYF. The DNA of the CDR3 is TGCAGCGCCAGGCAGGACCAAGAGACCCAGTACTTC.

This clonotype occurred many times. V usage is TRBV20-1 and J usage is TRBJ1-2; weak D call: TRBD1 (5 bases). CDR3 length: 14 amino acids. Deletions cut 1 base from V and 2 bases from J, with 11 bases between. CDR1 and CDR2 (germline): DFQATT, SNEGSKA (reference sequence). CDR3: CSARGVGGNYGYTF. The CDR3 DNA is TGCAGTGCTAGAGGGGTGGGGGGGAACTATGGCTACACCTTC.

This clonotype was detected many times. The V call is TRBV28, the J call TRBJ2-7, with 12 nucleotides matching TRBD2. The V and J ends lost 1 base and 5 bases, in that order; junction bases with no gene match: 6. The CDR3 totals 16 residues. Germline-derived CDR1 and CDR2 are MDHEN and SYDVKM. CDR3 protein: CASSLSPLAGGHEQYF. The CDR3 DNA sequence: TGTGCCAGCAGTTTATCCCCACTAGCGGGGGGCCACGAGCAGTACTTC.

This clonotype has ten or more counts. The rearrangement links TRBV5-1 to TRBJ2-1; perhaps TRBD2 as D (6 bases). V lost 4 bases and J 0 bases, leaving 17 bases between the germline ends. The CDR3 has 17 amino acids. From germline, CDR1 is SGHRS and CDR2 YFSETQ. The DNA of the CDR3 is TGCGCCAGCAGCCTGGACTGGTCCGGGAGCTCCTACAATGAGCAGTTCTTC. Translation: CASSLDWSGSSYNEQFF.

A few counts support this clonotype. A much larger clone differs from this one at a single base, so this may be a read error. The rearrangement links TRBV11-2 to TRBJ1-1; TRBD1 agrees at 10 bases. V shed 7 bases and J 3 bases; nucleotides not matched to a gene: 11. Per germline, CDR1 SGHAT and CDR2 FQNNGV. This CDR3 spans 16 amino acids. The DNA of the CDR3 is TGTGCCAGCAACCCGGGACAGGGGTGTGAGGACACTGAAGCTTTCTTT. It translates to CASNPGQGCEDTEAFF.

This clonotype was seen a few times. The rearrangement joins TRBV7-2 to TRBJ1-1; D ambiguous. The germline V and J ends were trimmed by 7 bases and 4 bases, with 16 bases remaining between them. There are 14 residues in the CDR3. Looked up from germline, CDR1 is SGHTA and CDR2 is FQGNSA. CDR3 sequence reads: CASKDHPTLTEAFF. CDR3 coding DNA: TGTGCCAGCAAAGACCACCCTACGCTCACTGAAGCTTTCTTT.

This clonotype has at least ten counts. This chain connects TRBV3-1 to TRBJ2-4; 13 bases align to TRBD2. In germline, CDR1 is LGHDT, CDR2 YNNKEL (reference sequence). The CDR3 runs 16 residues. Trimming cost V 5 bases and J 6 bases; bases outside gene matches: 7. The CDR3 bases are TGTGCCAGCAGCAGGACTAGCGGGGGCCCATTAAACATTCAGTACTTC. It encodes CASSRTSGGPLNIQYF.

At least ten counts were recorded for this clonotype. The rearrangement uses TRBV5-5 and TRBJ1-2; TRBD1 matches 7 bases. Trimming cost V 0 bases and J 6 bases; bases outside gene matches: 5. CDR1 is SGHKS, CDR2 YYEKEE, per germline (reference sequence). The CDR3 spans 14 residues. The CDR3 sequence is CASSLGTGTDGYTF. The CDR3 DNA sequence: TGTGCCAGCAGCTTGGGAACAGGGACAGATGGCTACACCTTC.

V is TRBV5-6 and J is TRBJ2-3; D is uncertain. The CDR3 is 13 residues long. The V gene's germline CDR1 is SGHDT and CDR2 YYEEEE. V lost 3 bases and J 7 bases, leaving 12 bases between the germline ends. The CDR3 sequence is CASSSDLRYTQYF. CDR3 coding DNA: TGTGCCAGCAGCTCCGACCTACGATATACGCAGTATTTT.

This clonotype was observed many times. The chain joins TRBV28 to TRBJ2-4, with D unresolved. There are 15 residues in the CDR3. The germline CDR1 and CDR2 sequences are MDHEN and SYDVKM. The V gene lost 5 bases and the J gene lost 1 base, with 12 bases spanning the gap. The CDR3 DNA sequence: TGTGCCAGCAGTATGATCAGATGGGCCAAAAACATTCAGTACTTC. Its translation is CASSMIRWAKNIQYF.

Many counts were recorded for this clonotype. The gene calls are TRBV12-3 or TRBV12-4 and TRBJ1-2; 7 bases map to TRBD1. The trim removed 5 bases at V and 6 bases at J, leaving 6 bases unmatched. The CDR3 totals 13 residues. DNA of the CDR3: TGTGCCAGCAGTGTCGACAGGGACCATGGCTACACCTTC. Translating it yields CASSVDRDHGYTF.

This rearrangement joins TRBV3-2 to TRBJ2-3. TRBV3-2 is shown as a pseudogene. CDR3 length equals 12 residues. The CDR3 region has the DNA TGTGCCAGCAGCCAGCGAGGAGATACGCAGTATTTT. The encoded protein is CASSQRGDTQYF.

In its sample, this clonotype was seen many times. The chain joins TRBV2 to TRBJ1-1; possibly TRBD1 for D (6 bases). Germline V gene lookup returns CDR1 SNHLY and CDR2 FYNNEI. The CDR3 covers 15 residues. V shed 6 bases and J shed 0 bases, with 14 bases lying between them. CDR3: CASRGQLLMNTEAFF. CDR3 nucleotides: TGTGCCAGCAGAGGACAGTTACTTATGAACACTGAAGCTTTCTTT.

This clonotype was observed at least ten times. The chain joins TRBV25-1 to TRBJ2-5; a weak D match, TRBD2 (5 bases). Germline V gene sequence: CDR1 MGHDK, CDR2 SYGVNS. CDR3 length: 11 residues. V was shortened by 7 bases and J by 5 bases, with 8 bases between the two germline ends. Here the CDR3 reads CASTGGETQYF. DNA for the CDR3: TGTGCCAGCACCGGCGGGGAGACCCAGTACTTC.

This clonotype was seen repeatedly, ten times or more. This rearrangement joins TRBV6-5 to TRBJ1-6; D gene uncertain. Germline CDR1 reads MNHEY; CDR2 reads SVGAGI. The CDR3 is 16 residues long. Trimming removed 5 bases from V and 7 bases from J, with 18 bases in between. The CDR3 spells CASSRGTILENSPLHF. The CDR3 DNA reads TGTGCCAGCAGTCGTGGTACCATCTTAGAAAATTCACCCCTCCACTTT.

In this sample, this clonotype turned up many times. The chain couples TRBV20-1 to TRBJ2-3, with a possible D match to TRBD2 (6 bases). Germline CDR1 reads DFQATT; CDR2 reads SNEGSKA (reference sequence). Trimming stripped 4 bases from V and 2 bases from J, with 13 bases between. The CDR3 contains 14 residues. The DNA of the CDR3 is TGCAGTGCTAAGCCGGGACTTATCACAGATACGCAGTATTTT. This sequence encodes CSAKPGLITDTQYF.

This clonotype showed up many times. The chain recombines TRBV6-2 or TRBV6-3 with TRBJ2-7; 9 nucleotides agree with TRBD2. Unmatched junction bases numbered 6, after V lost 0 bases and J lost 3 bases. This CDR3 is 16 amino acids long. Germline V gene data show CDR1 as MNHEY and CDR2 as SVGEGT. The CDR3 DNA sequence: TGTGCCAGCAGTTACTCTCGCCAGCGGGGGGACTACGAGCAGTACTTC. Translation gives CASSYSRQRGDYEQYF.

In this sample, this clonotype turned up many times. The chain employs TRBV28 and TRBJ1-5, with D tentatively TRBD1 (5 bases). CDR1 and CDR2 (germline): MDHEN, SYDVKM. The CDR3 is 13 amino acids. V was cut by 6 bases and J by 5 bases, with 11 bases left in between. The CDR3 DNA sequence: TGTGCCAGCAGATGGGGAGGGGATCAGCCCCAGCATTTT. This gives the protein CASRWGGDQPQHF.

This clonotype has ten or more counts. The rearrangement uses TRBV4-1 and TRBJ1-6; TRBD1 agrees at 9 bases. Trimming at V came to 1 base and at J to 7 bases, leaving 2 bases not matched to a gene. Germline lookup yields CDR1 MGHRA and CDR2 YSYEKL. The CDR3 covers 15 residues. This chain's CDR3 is CASSQGQGGNSPLHF. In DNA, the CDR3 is TGCGCCAGCAGCCAAGGACAGGGGGGGAATTCACCCCTCCACTTT.

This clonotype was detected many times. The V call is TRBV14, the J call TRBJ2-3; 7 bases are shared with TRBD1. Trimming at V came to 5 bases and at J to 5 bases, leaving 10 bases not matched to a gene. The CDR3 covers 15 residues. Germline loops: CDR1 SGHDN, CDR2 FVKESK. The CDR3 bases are TGTGCCAGCAGCTCCTGGACAGGATTGAAAGATACGCAGTATTTT. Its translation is CASSSWTGLKDTQYF.

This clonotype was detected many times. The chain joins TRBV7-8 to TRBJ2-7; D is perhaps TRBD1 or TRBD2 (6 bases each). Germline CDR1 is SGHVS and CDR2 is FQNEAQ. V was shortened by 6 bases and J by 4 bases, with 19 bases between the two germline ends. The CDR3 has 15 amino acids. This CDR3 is CASSLGGGGLYEQYF. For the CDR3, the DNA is TGTGCCAGCAGTCTTGGAGGGGGTGGGTTGTACGAGCAGTACTTC.

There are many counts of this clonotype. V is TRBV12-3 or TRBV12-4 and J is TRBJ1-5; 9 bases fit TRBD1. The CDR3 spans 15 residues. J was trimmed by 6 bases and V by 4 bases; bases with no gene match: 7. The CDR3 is CASSSMGQGFQPQHF. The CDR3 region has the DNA TGTGCCAGCAGTTCGATGGGACAGGGTTTTCAGCCCCAGCATTTT.